This TCR beta chain was recovered during a study of T cells in Graves' hyperthyroidism and ophthalmopathy. V trimming: 4 bases; J trimming: 3 bases; junction bases outside the gene matches: 3. CDR1 DFQATT and CDR2 SNEGSKA come from the germline V gene (reference sequence). The CDR3 has 14 residues. Researchers took RNA transcripts and amplified the TCR beta CDR3 regions from them. Carried out on the TCR CDR3, a first-round RT-PCR used the HTBI primer set. TCRdb re-analysed the multiplex PCR reads in MiXCR, keeping a single row per CDR3 protein. The table records over 500,000 distinct CDR3 sequences, less than 15% of them present only once. Ten or more counts support this clonotype.

The source of this sequence is a woman between 40 and 50 years old with Graves' hyperthyroidism. V and J are TRBV20-1 and TRBJ2-3, with TRBD2 matching 11 bases. Material: blood. CDR3 DNA: TGCAGTGCTATTCGGACTAGCGGGACAGATACGCAGTATTTT. Amino acid sequence: CSAIRTSGTDTQYF.